This T cell receptor (beta chain) was recovered during a study of blood T cell repertoires in COVID-19. Germline values: CDR1 SEHNR, CDR2 FQNEAQ (reference sequence). Trimming took 2 bases from V and 2 from J, leaving 7 bases between them. This CDR3 comprises 14 residues. The method was immunoSEQ multiplex PCR; TCRdb's version includes in-frame clones alone and lacks a portion of them. The sample yields over 200,000 clones, about 89% seen once. This clonotype was sampled from a man in his sixties who had recovered from COVID-19. The chain recombines TRBV7-9 with TRBJ2-1; no clear D. Sequencing was done on a sample of peripheral blood. For the CDR3, the DNA is TGTGCCAGCAGCTTAATAACGGCCTACAATGAGCAGTTCTTC. Its protein is CASSLITAYNEQFF.